The 25 T cell receptor beta chains in this list originate from one sample, sequenced in a study of blood T cell repertoires in COVID-19. The protocol was immunoSEQ multiplex PCR, while the TCRdb copy is restricted to in-frame clones and leaves out a portion. The sample shows hundreds of thousands of clones, 86% of them seen only once. The material sequenced was peripheral blood. These receptors were taken from a woman in her twenties or thirties with active or convalescent COVID-19.

DNA of the CDR3: TGTGCCAGCAGCCAGGAGGCCGGCTACGAGCAGTACTTC. This codes for CASSQEAGYEQYF. The chain joins TRBV27 to TRBJ2-7, with D perhaps TRBD2 (5 bases). The V gene's germline CDR1 is MNHEY and CDR2 SMNVEV (reference sequence). Trimming left V 6 bases short and J 3 bases short, with 12 bases between. This CDR3 is built from 13 residues.

On this clone itself: Other DNA sequences in this specimen translate into the identical CDR3. V gene TRBV9 combines with J gene TRBJ1-1; 8 positions agree with TRBD1. CDR1 is SGDLS, CDR2 YYNGEE, per germline. Unmatched junction bases numbered 2, after V lost 3 bases and J lost 4 bases. The CDR3 is 13 residues long. The CDR3 sequence: CASSDRGGTEAFF. CDR3 nucleotides: TGTGCCAGCAGCGACAGGGGGGGCACTGAAGCTTTCTTT.

The V and J genes are TRBV5-1 and TRBJ2-1; D may be TRBD2 (5 bases). CDR1 and CDR2 (germline): SGHRS, YFSETQ. Trimming took off 0 bases at V and 2 bases at J, with 18 bases between the two ends. This CDR3 contains 18 residues. CDR3 amino acids: CASSLVWSARDTYNEQFF. The DNA for the CDR3 is TGCGCCAGCAGCTTGGTGTGGAGTGCCCGGGATACCTACAATGAGCAGTTCTTC.

The chain recombines TRBV11-2 with TRBJ2-5; D unclear. The CDR3 runs 15 residues. Germline V gene sequence: CDR1 SGHAT, CDR2 FQNNGV. Trimming took 6 bases from V and 4 from J, leaving 18 bases between them. Here the CDR3 DNA reads TGTGCCAGCAGGGCCCCAACCTGGAGCCGAGAGACCCAGTACTTC. Translating gives CASRAPTWSRETQYF.

The V call is TRBV4-1, the J call TRBJ1-1; possibly TRBD1 for D (6 bases). Germline CDR1 is MGHRA and CDR2 is YSYEKL. There are 16 residues in the CDR3. Trimming removed 1 base at V and 1 base at J, with 13 bases between. CDR3: CASSQVAGAQNTEAFF. CDR3 nucleotides: TGCGCCAGCAGCCAAGTTGCAGGGGCCCAGAACACTGAAGCTTTCTTT.

The V and J genes are TRBV6-2 or TRBV6-3 and TRBJ1-2; D possibly corresponds to TRBD1 (5 bases). This CDR3 comprises 19 residues. Trimming removed 0 bases from V and 1 base from J, with 21 bases in between. CDR1 is MNHEY and CDR2 is SVGEGT in the germline V gene. CDR3 sequence (DNA): TGTGCCAGCAGTTACTCGATGGGGCCCCTCGCGCCGATTAACTATGGCTACACCTTC. Translation gives CASSYSMGPLAPINYGYTF.

The chain has TRBV4-2 and TRBJ2-2, with 9 bases fitting TRBD2. The CDR3 runs to 17 residues. V dropped 5 bases and J dropped 2; count of bases not matched to a gene: 9. The V gene's germline CDR1 is LGHNA and CDR2 YNFKEQ. As DNA, the CDR3 is TGTGCCAGCAGCAACCTCGGGACTAGCAGAAACACCGGGGAGCTGTTTTTT. Amino acid sequence: CASSNLGTSRNTGELFF.

The rearrangement links TRBV10-3 to TRBJ2-5; 11 positions match TRBD2. Germline CDR1 reads ENHRY; CDR2 reads SYGVKD. The V gene end was trimmed by 10 bases and the J gene end by 5 bases; junction bases not matched to a gene: 9. The CDR3 is made up of 14 amino acids. CDR3 amino acids: CATVAGGPGETQYF. The DNA of the CDR3 is TGTGCCACCGTAGCGGGGGGGCCCGGGGAGACCCAGTACTTC.

The chain is built from TRBV25-1 and TRBJ1-5, with 9 bases identical to TRBD1. Germline lookup yields CDR1 MGHDK and CDR2 SYGVNS. This CDR3 is built from 13 residues. Trimming at V came to 10 bases and at J to 6 bases, leaving 7 bases not matched to a gene. The CDR3 region is CATGQGRGQPQHF. Here the CDR3 DNA reads TGTGCCACCGGACAGGGGAGAGGTCAGCCCCAGCATTTT.

DNA of the CDR3: TGTGCCAGCAGAGACTCCGGGACAGGGGATGAAAAACTGTTTTTT. Amino acid sequence: CASRDSGTGDEKLFF. V and J are TRBV2 and TRBJ1-4; 10 bases map to TRBD1. Germline CDR1 reads SNHLY; CDR2 reads FYNNEI. Unmatched junction bases numbered 7, after V lost 6 bases and J lost 6 bases. The CDR3 extends over 15 amino acids. The full variable domain, in which reference TRBV2 and TRBJ1-4 provide the parts outside the CDR3, is EPEVTQTPSHQVTQMGQEVILRCVPISNHLYFYWYRQILGQKVEFLVSFYNNEISEKSEIFDDQFSVERPDGSNFTLKIRSTKLEDSAMYFCASRDSGTGDEKLFFGSGTQLSVL.

A few counts support this clone. The chain joins TRBV9 to TRBJ1-1; perhaps TRBD1 as D (5 bases). The CDR3 totals 18 residues. Germline assignment: CDR1 SGDLS and CDR2 YYNGEE. Trimming removed 5 bases from V and 0 bases from J, with 23 bases in between. CDR3 loop: CASRLPGVDFSVNTEAFF. CDR3 bases: TGTGCCAGCAGGCTACCGGGGGTGGATTTTTCGGTGAACACTGAAGCTTTCTTT.

Comment on this clone: At one of its ends the junction is not consistent with the germline gene, which may arise from a read error. This chain links TRBV2 with TRBJ1-5; 9 bases are a match to TRBD1. Per germline, CDR1 SNHLY and CDR2 FYNNEI. The CDR3 totals 13 residues. CDR3 region: CASSEGTGAPSNF. CDR3 coding DNA: TGTGCCAGCAGTGAAGGGACAGGGGCCCCGTCGAATTTT.

The CDR3 DNA reads as TGTGCCAGCAGCCCTACAGAGAACACTGAAGCTTTCTTT. Residues: CASSPTENTEAFF. The chain uses TRBV5-8 and TRBJ1-1; D not resolved. Trimming left V 4 bases short and J 1 base short, with 8 bases between. The CDR3 length is 13 residues. Germline loops: CDR1 SGHTS, CDR2 YDEGEE.

The chain is built from TRBV18 and TRBJ2-5, with D possibly matching TRBD1 (5 bases). The CDR3 extends over 16 amino acids. Germline CDR1 and CDR2: KGHSH and LQKENI. The V and J ends lost 3 bases and 5 bases respectively, with 19 bases between them. CDR3 DNA: TGTGCCAGCTCACCGATGACAGATGGGGTACGGGAGACCCAGTACTTC. Its translation: CASSPMTDGVRETQYF.

The chain carries TRBV29-1 and TRBJ1-2, with a weak D call TRBD1 (6 bases). Deletions cut 4 bases from V and 4 bases from J, with 7 bases between. This CDR3 is built from 11 residues. Germline CDR1 and CDR2: SQVTM and ANQGSEA. The CDR3 coding sequence is TGCAGCGTTGCGGACAGCTATGGCTACACCTTC. It is translated as CSVADSYGYTF.

V gene TRBV19 combines with J gene TRBJ2-5, with 7 bases fitting TRBD2. The CDR3 contains 16 residues. V was pared by 5 bases and J by 5 bases, with 14 bases of the junction left unmatched. From germline, CDR1 is LNHDA and CDR2 SQIVND (reference sequence). The CDR3 sequence: CASSPRGGVSGETQYF. CDR3 DNA sequence: TGTGCCAGTAGTCCCCGCGGGGGAGTTTCGGGGGAGACCCAGTACTTC.

CDR3 nucleotide sequence: TGCGCCAGCAGCCAAGCAGAGGTGTCGAACACTGAAGCTTTCTTT. It specifies CASSQAEVSNTEAFF. This chain uses TRBV4-1 with TRBJ1-1; D ambiguous. V lost 1 base to trimming and J lost 1 base, with 10 bases between them. CDR3 length equals 15 residues. CDR1 MGHRA and CDR2 YSYEKL come from the germline V gene.

The chain joins TRBV3-1 (or the pseudogene TRBV3-2) to TRBJ2-2, with D unresolved. Trimming stripped 1 base from V and 0 bases from J, with 6 bases between. The V gene's germline CDR1 is LGHDT and CDR2 YNNKEL (reference sequence). This CDR3 has 15 residues. The CDR3 DNA is TGTGCCAGCAGCCAAGCCCCGTCGAACACCGGGGAGCTGTTTTTT. It yields the protein CASSQAPSNTGELFF.

This clone appeared once. The chain links TRBV12-3 or TRBV12-4 to TRBJ1-1; D call uncertain. This CDR3 is 11 amino acids long. Trimming stripped 2 bases from V and 8 bases from J, with 6 bases between. In DNA, the CDR3 is TGTGCCAGCAGTTTAATCTCGGAAGCTTTCTTT. Amino acid sequence: CASSLISEAFF.

The genes are TRBV18 and TRBJ2-3; 8 bases align to TRBD2. Germline CDR1 is KGHSH and CDR2 is LQKENI. The CDR3 runs 14 residues. V trimming: 1 base; J trimming: 6 bases; junction bases outside the gene matches: 3. CDR3 in amino acids: CASSPLAGSDTQYF. CDR3 bases: TGTGCCAGCTCACCACTAGCGGGGTCTGATACGCAGTATTTT.

The chain recombines TRBV27 with TRBJ2-3; the D is unclear. The V end was cut by 1 base, the J end by 2 bases, with 10 bases between. The CDR3 runs to 15 residues. In germline, CDR1 is MNHEY, CDR2 SMNVEV (reference sequence). The CDR3 here is CASSLYSIPTDTQYF. Here the CDR3 DNA reads TGTGCCAGCAGTTTATACTCGATCCCCACAGATACGCAGTATTTT.

The J gene is TRBJ2-1, the V gene TRBV11-3; 9 positions match TRBD1. V was clipped by 4 bases and J by 8 bases; unmatched bases: 9. CDR1 and CDR2 from the germline V gene are SGHNT and YENEEA. The CDR3 runs to 15 residues. The CDR3 DNA reads as TGTGCCAGCAGCTCCGGGGGGACAGGGAATTATGAGCAGTTCTTC. Translated: CASSSGGTGNYEQFF.

V is TRBV5-6 and J is TRBJ2-3; 8 bases are shared with TRBD2. The junction had 11 bases not matched to a gene; V was cut back by 7 bases and J by 4 bases. The CDR3 extends over 15 amino acids. Per the germline V gene, CDR1 is SGHDT and CDR2 is YYEEEE. In nucleotides, the CDR3 is TGTGCCAGCCGGAGCCTGGCGGGAGGATCAGATACGCAGTATTTT. Residues: CASRSLAGGSDTQYF. Filled out from reference TRBV5-6 and TRBJ2-3, the complete variable domain reads DAGVTQSPTHLIKTRGQQVTLRCSPKSGHDTVSWYQQALGQGPQFIFQYYEEEERQRGNFPDRFSGHQFPNYSSELNVNALLLGDSALYLCASRSLAGGSDTQYFGPGTRLTVL.

This clone was recorded once. The gene calls are TRBV5-5 and TRBJ1-6; 7 bases are shared with TRBD1. Germline-derived CDR1 and CDR2 are SGHKS and YYEKEE (reference sequence). The CDR3 contains 16 residues. V trimming: 4 bases; J trimming: 3 bases; junction bases outside the gene matches: 7. The CDR3 protein is CASSQWGDSYNSPLHF. The CDR3 DNA reads TGTGCCAGCAGCCAATGGGGGGACAGCTATAATTCACCCCTCCACTTT. The full variable domain, in which reference TRBV5-5 and TRBJ1-6 provide the parts outside the CDR3, is DAGVTQSPTHLIKTRGQQVTLRCSPISGHKSVSWYQQVLGQGPQFIFQYYEKEERGRGNFPDRFSARQFPNYSSELNVNALLLGDSALYLCASSQWGDSYNSPLHFGNGTRLTVT.

The genes are TRBV7-2 and TRBJ2-5; 7 bases align to TRBD2. Germline V lookup: CDR1 SGHTA, CDR2 FQGNSA. This CDR3 contains 16 residues. Trimming cost V 1 base and J 1 base; bases outside gene matches: 6. The CDR3 DNA follows: TGTGCCAGCAGCTTAGTAGCCAGCGGGGCCCAAGAGACCCAGTACTTC. Protein product: CASSLVASGAQETQYF.